The TCR beta chain described here comes from a study of regulatory T cells in long-lasting Graves disease. Findings and limits, study-wide: Comparison showed that persistent patients shared more public clonotypes (about 2,800) than new patients (966). Gene preferences differed: TRBV28, TRBJ1-2, TRBJ2-5 in persistent cases.

The sample's time point: newly diagnosed GD, antithyroid drugs for less than 3 months. Making the TCR library involved RNA that had been extracted from PBMCs. For TCR beta, libraries came from iRepertoire HTBI primers and Arm-PCR of CDR3 regions. TCRdb itself ran the multiplex PCR reads through MiXCR, one entry per CDR3 protein. Of 380,000 or so distinct CDR3 sequences in the sample, 15% to 20% were seen once. This clonotype appeared a few times. Its antigen is currently unknown. Germline-derived CDR1 and CDR2 are LNHNV and YYDKDF (reference sequence). V lost 0 bases, J lost 5 bases, and 17 bases lay in between. The CDR3 sequence is 17 residues long. The same sample was also studied in work on T cells in Graves' hyperthyroidism and ophthalmopathy. That work adds: Most thyroid clonotypes that were expanded above 0.001 also turned up in blood.

The TCR originated in a woman under 30 with Graves disease. The chain joins TRBV15 to TRBJ2-1, with a possible D match to TRBD1 (5 bases). Source: peripheral blood mononuclear cells (PBMCs), taken at new diagnosis, from a patient treated with antithyroid drugs. Here the CDR3 DNA reads TGTGCCACCAGCAGAGAGATTCGAAGACAGAGGAACAATGAGCAGTTCTTC. Protein: CATSREIRRQRNNEQFF.